One TCR beta chain is described in this entry. This sample was included in a study of molecular identifiers for immune sequencing clone quantification. Sorting selected naive CD8 T cells with a CD8+CD4-CCR7+CD45RA+ phenotype. TCRdb used MiXCR to reprocess the PCR reads, holding one entry per CDR3 protein. Of 75,000 to 95,000 distinct CDR3 sequences detected, nearly 25% appear once; the ten largest clones hold around 0.77%. Germline V gene sequence: CDR1 MGHRA, CDR2 YSYEKL. Deletions cut 0 bases from V and 3 bases from J, with 12 bases between. The CDR3 runs 16 residues. The sample taken for sequencing was naive CD8+ T cells from blood, with Jurkat cell RNA spiked in. Subset: FACS-sorted CD8+CD4-CCR7+CD45RA+ naive T cells. The rearrangement joins TRBV4-1 to TRBJ2-1; TRBD1 or TRBD2 may be the D gene (5 bases each). The clonotype originates from a human donor in good health. Some libraries in this study had Jurkat cell RNA spiked in. CDR3: CASSQERRGIYNEQFF. The CDR3, as DNA: TGCGCCAGCAGCCAAGAGCGTCGGGGCATCTACAATGAGCAGTTCTTC.